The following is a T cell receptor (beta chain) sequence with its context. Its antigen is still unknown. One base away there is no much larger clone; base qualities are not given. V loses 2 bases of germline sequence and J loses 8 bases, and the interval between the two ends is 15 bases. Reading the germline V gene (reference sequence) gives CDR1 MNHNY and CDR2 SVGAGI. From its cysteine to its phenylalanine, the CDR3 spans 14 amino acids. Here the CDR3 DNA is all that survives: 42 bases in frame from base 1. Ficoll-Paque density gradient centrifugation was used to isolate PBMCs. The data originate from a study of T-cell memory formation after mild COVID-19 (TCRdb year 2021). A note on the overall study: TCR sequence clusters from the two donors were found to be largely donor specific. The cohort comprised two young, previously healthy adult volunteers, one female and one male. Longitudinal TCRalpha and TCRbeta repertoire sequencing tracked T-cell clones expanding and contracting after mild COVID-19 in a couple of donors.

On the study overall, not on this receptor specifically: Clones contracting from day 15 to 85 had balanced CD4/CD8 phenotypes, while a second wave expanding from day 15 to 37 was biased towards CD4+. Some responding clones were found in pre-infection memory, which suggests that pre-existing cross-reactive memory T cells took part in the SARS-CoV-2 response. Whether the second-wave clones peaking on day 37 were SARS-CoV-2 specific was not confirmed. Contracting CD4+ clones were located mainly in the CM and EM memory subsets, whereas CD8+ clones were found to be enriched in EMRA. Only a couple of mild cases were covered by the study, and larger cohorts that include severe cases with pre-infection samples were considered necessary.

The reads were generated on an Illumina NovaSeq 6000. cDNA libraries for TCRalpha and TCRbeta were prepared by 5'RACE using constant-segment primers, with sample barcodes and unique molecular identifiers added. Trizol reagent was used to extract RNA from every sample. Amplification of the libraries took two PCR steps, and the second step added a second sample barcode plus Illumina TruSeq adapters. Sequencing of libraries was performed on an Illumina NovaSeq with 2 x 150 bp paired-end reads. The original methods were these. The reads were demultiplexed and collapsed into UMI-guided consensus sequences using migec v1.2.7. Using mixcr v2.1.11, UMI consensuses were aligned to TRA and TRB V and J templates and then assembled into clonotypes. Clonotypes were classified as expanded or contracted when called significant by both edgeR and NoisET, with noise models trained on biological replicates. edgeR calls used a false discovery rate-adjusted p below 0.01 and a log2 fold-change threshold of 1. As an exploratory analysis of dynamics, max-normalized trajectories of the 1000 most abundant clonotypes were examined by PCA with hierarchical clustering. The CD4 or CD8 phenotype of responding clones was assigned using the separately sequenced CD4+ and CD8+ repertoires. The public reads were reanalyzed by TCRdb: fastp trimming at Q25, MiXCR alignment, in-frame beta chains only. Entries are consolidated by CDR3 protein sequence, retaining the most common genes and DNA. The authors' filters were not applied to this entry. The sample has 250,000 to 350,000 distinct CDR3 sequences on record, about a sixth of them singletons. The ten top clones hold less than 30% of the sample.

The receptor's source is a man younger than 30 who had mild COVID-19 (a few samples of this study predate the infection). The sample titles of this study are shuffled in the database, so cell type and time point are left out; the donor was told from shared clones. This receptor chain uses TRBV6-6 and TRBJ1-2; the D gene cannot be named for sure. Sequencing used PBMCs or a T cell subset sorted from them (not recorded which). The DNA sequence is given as TGTGCCAGCAGTTACCCGTCGACCCTGGGAGGCTACACCTTC. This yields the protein CASSYPSTLGGYTF.